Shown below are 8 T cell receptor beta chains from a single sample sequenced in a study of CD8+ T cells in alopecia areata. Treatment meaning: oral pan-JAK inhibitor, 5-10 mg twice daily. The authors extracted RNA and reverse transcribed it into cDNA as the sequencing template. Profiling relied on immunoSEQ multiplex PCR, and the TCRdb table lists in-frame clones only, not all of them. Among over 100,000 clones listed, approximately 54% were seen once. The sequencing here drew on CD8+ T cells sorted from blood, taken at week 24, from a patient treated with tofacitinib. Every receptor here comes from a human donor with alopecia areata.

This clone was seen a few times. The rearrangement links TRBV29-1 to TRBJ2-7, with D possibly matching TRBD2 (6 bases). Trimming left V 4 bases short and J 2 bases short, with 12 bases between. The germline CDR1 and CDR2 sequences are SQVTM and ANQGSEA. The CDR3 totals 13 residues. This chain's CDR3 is CSVVVAETYEQYF. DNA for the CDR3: TGCAGCGTTGTCGTAGCGGAGACCTACGAGCAGTACTTC.

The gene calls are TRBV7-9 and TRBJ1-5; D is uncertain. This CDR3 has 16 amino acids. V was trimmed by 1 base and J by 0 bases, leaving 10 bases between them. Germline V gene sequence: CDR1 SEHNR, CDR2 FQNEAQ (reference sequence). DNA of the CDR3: TGTGCCAGCAGCTTAGAGTCTATGGATAGCAATCAGCCCCAGCATTTT. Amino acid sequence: CASSLESMDSNQPQHF.

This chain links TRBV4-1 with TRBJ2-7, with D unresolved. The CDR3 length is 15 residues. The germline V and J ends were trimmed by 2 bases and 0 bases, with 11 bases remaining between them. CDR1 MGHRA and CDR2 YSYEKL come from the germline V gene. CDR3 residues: CASSQPFRSSYEQYF. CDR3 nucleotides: TGCGCCAGCAGCCAACCTTTCAGGAGCTCCTACGAGCAGTACTTC.

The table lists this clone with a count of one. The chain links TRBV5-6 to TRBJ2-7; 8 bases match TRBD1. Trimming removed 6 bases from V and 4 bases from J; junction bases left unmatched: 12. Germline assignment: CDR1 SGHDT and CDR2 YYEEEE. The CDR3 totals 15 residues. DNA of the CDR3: TGTGCCAGCATAACCCAGGGGGCATCGGGATACGAGCAGTACTTC. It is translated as CASITQGASGYEQYF.

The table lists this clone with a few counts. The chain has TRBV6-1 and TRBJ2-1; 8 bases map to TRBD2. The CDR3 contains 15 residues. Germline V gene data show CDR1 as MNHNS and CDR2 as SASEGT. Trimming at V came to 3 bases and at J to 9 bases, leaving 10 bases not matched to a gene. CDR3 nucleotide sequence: TGTGCCAGCAGTGATCCTCGGGGGGGCCGTGGTGAGCAGTTCTTC. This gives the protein CASSDPRGGRGEQFF.

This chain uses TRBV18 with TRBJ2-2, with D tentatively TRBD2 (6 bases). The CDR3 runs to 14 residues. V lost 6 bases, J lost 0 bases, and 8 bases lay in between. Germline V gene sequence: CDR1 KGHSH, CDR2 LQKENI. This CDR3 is CASSPSANTGELFF. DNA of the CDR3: TGTGCCAGCTCTCCTAGCGCGAACACCGGGGAGCTGTTTTTT.

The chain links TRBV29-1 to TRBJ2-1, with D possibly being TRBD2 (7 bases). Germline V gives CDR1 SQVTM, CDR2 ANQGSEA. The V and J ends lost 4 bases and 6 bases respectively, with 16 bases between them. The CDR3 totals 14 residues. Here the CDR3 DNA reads TGCAGCGTTGGTAAGAGGGGGGGCCCCAATGAGCAGTTCTTC. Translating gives CSVGKRGGPNEQFF.

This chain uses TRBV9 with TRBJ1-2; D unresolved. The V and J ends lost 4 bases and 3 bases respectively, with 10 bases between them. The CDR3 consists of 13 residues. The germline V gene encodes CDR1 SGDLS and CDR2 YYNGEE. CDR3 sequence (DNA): TGTGCCAGCAGCCTCACCAACGACTATGGCTACACCTTC. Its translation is CASSLTNDYGYTF.